This TCR beta chain was sequenced for a study of sequential checkpoint blockade in melanoma. Indicated treatment: randomized to nivolumab then ipilimumab (arm A) or the reverse (arm B). Live CD3+CD8+ CD19− CD56− cells were sorted from PBMCs. Germline assignment: CDR1 SGHDN and CDR2 FVKESK. The CDR3 runs 19 residues. The ends were cut back, 0 bases at V and 8 bases at J, with 23 bases in the middle. Assay used: immunoSEQ multiplex PCR; TCRdb lists only in-frame clones, some missing. The data hold roughly 17,000 clones, with 73% observed a single time. The sequencing used CD8+ T cells sorted from blood (inferred from file names), collected from a patient given nivolumab and ipilimumab in sequence. The TCR was taken from a human donor with melanoma. The genes are TRBV14 and TRBJ1-6; no clear D gene. In DNA, the CDR3 is TGTGCCAGCAGCCAAGATGACCGATCCGGCGCCACCCTAGATTCACCCCTCCACTTT. This codes for CASSQDDRSGATLDSPLHF.